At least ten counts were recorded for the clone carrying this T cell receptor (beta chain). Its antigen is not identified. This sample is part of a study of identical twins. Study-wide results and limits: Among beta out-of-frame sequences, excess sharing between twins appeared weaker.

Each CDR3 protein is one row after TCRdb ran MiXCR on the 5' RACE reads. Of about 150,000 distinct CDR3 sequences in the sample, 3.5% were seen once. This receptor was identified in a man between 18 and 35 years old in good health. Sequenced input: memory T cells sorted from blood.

This CDR3 is CASSQVTGLGLAKNIQYF. CDR3 DNA sequence: TGTGCCAGCAGCCAAGTCACGGGCCTCGGACTAGCCAAAAACATTCAGTACTTC. The chain links TRBV3-1 to TRBJ2-4; possible D gene TRBD2, 5 bases. The V and J ends lost 1 base and 0 bases respectively, with 16 bases between them. Germline CDR1 LGHDT, CDR2 YNNKEL (reference sequence). The CDR3 runs 18 residues.